The 22 T cell receptor beta chains below were found in one sample sequenced in a study of blood T cell repertoires in COVID-19 (dated by TCRdb to the early 2020s). The protocol used for the library was the immunoSEQ multiplex PCR assay. TCRdb took over this immuneACCESS table, retaining in-frame rearrangements with V and J assigned. Such tables are incomplete; in checked studies, under half of the missing clones stem from an unresolved V gene, and the remainder is unexplained. For this sample the table gives approximately 200,000 clones, of which 65% to 90% were detected only once. Roughly 4.1% of the sample goes to the ten largest clones. The sequencing input was peripheral blood. Receptor source: a man aged 50-59 years with acute or convalescent COVID-19.

The CDR3 DNA follows: TGTGCCATCAGTGATTTGAGCCATCCGCCCCAGCATTTT. Protein sequence: CAISDLSHPPQHF. This chain links TRBV10-3 with TRBJ1-5; D gene ambiguous. Germline CDR1 ENHRY, CDR2 SYGVKD. Between the trimmed V and J ends, which lost 3 bases and 9 bases, there was a span of 12 bases. This CDR3 contains 13 residues.

The chain uses TRBV19 and TRBJ1-2, with D uncertain. The V gene's germline CDR1 is LNHDA and CDR2 SQIVND (reference sequence). This CDR3 is built from 15 residues. With 5 bases removed from V and 4 bases from J, the gap between germline ends came to 17 bases. CDR3 nucleotide sequence: TGTGCCAGTAGTCCTACCCGTGGGCTCCTCTATGGCTACACCTTC. Translated: CASSPTRGLLYGYTF.

The V gene is TRBV5-4, the J gene TRBJ2-2, with 7 bases identical to TRBD2. With V trimmed by 4 bases and J by 5 bases, 8 bases remained unmatched. The CDR3 is made up of 15 amino acids. Germline CDR1 reads SGHNT; CDR2 reads YYREEE (reference sequence). Written as DNA, the CDR3 is TGTGCCAGCAGCCCGAGGGCGGGGGAGACCGGGGAGCTGTTTTTT. This translates into CASSPRAGETGELFF.

This chain connects TRBV9 to TRBJ2-2, with D tentatively TRBD1 (6 bases). Per the germline V gene, CDR1 is SGDLS and CDR2 is YYNGEE. The CDR3 is 15 amino acids. The ends were cut back, 2 bases at V and 6 bases at J, with 14 bases in the middle. CDR3 residues: CASSVLAGVSGELFF. CDR3 sequence (DNA): TGTGCCAGCAGCGTTTTGGCAGGGGTATCCGGGGAGCTGTTTTTT.

This chain joins TRBV18 and TRBJ1-2, with D uncertain. The V gene's germline CDR1 is KGHSH and CDR2 LQKENI. The length of the CDR3 is 15 residues. V was trimmed by 1 base and J by 6 bases, leaving 15 bases between them. CDR3 nucleotides: TGTGCCAGCTCACCACGAAGGGAGAATGGGGATGGCTACACCTTC. Amino acids: CASSPRRENGDGYTF. The full variable domain, in which reference TRBV18 and TRBJ1-2 provide the parts outside the CDR3, is NAGVMQNPRHLVRRRGQEARLRCSPMKGHSHVYWYRQLPEEGLKFMVYLQKENIIDESGMPKERFSAEFPKEGPSILRIQQVVRGDSAAYFCASSPRRENGDGYTFGSGTRLTVV.

This clone was seen only once. This rearrangement joins TRBV5-4 to TRBJ2-2; maybe TRBD2 (5 bases). Germline-derived CDR1 and CDR2 are SGHNT and YYREEE (reference sequence). The CDR3 sequence is 17 residues long. V was clipped by 4 bases and J by 0 bases, with 16 bases between them. The chain's CDR3 is CASSDWGSDANTGELFF. Here the CDR3 DNA reads TGTGCCAGCAGCGACTGGGGTAGCGACGCGAACACCGGGGAGCTGTTTTTT.

The chain couples TRBV9 to TRBJ2-7, with D perhaps matching TRBD2 (6 bases). The CDR3 has 15 residues. Germline CDR1 and CDR2: SGDLS and YYNGEE. The germline V and J ends were trimmed by 3 bases and 6 bases, with 19 bases remaining between them. The CDR3 sequence: CASSASVGGEGEQYF. In DNA, the CDR3 is TGTGCCAGCAGCGCCTCCGTGGGGGGAGAAGGCGAGCAGTACTTC.

This sequence joins TRBV5-1 and TRBJ1-2, with 7 bases fitting TRBD1. V lost 0 bases to trimming and J lost 7 bases; unmatched junction nucleotides: 6. Germline CDR1 SGHRS, CDR2 YFSETQ. The CDR3 runs to 14 residues. This CDR3 reads CASSLAITGVGYTF. The CDR3 DNA is TGCGCCAGCAGCTTGGCCATCACAGGGGTTGGCTACACCTTC.

The gene calls are TRBV5-1 and TRBJ2-5; 10 bases line up with TRBD2. In germline, CDR1 is SGHRS, CDR2 YFSETQ. CDR3 length: 13 amino acids. With V trimmed by 4 bases and J by 5 bases, 2 bases remained unmatched. The CDR3 sequence is CASSGLAVETQYF. DNA for the CDR3: TGCGCCAGCAGCGGACTAGCGGTGGAGACCCAGTACTTC.

The rearrangement joins TRBV7-2 to TRBJ2-2; D is ambiguous. Deletions cut 1 base from V and 0 bases from J, with 6 bases between. Germline V gene data show CDR1 as SGHTA and CDR2 as FQGNSA. The CDR3 length is 15 residues. The CDR3 sequence is CASSLGIANTGELFF. CDR3 DNA sequence: TGTGCCAGCAGCTTAGGAATAGCGAACACCGGGGAGCTGTTTTTT.

The rearrangement joins TRBV7-9 to TRBJ2-2, with D possibly matching TRBD1 (5 bases). Trimming left V 4 bases short and J 7 bases short, with 13 bases between. CDR1 and CDR2 from the germline V gene are SEHNR and FQNEAQ (reference sequence). The CDR3 is made up of 14 amino acids. CDR3 DNA sequence: TGTGCCAGCAGCTCCCAGGGCCCGGTCGGGGAGCTGTTTTTT. Translating it yields CASSSQGPVGELFF. Variable domain in full (rest from reference TRBV7-9 and TRBJ2-2): DTGVSQNPRHKITKRGQNVTFRCDPISEHNRLYWYRQTLGQGPEFLTYFQNEAQLEKSRLLSDRFSAERPKGSFSTLEIQRTEQGDSAMYLCASSSQGPVGELFFGEGSRLTVL.

The CDR3 protein is CASSPRNYGYTF. The CDR3 nucleotides are TGTGCCAGCAGTCCCAGAAACTATGGCTACACCTTC. V is TRBV2 and J is TRBJ1-2, with unresolved D. V lost 5 bases to trimming and J lost 2 bases, with 6 bases between them. The CDR3 has 12 amino acids. The germline CDR1 and CDR2 sequences are SNHLY and FYNNEI.

The chain links TRBV5-4 to TRBJ1-3, with 7 bases identical to TRBD1. From germline, CDR1 is SGHNT and CDR2 YYREEE (reference sequence). This CDR3 is built from 15 residues. Germline trimming cut 4 bases from V and 0 bases from J; bases unmatched to any gene: 4. The CDR3 spells CASSPGQNSGNTIYF. CDR3 nucleotides: TGTGCCAGCAGCCCGGGACAGAACTCTGGAAACACCATATATTTT. The variable domain in full, completed from reference TRBV5-4 and TRBJ1-3, reads ETGVTQSPTHLIKTRGQQVTLRCSSQSGHNTVSWYQQALGQGPQFIFQYYREEENGRGNFPPRFSGLQFPNYSSELNVNALELDDSALYLCASSPGQNSGNTIYFGEGSWLTVV.

This clone was observed once. The chain combines TRBV7-7 with TRBJ2-3, with 9 bases fitting TRBD2. Trimming took 5 bases from V and 2 from J; bases not matched to a gene: 8. This CDR3 has 16 amino acids. Germline loops: CDR1 SSHAT, CDR2 FNYEAQ (reference sequence). The CDR3 DNA reads TGTGCCAGCAGCCCCAGCGGGGGGCCGAACACAGATACGCAGTATTTT. Translating it yields CASSPSGGPNTDTQYF.

J is TRBJ2-6 and V is TRBV7-3; D may be TRBD2 (5 bases). The CDR3 is 15 amino acids. Germline V gene sequence: CDR1 SGHTA, CDR2 FQGTGA. Trimming removed 4 bases from V and 4 bases from J, with 11 bases in between. The CDR3 loop reads CASSSRGSGANVLTF. The CDR3 coding sequence is TGTGCCAGCAGCTCCCGTGGGAGCGGGGCCAACGTCCTGACTTTC.

The gene calls are TRBV6-5 and TRBJ2-1; D not certain. The ends were cut back, 10 bases at V and 0 bases at J, with 7 bases in the middle. The CDR3 is 12 residues long. The germline V gene has CDR1 MNHEY and CDR2 SVGAGI. The CDR3 loop is CATFSSYNEQFF. CDR3 nucleotides: TGTGCCACTTTCAGCTCCTACAATGAGCAGTTCTTC.

The chain uses TRBV30 and TRBJ1-1, with D hard to call. V shed 2 bases and J shed 6 bases, with 13 bases lying between them. In germline, CDR1 is GTSNPN, CDR2 SVGIG (reference sequence). This CDR3 has 13 residues. The CDR3 DNA reads TGTGCCTGGAGTAGAGGGATCAATCCTGAAGCTTTCTTT. Translation: CAWSRGINPEAFF.

This clone has just a few counts. V is TRBV18 and J is TRBJ1-5; D ambiguous. The CDR3 loop spans 13 amino acids. V lost 9 bases and J lost 3, with 12 bases in between. Germline-derived CDR1 and CDR2 are KGHSH and LQKENI. CDR3 sequence (DNA): TGTGCCAGTTCAGAGACTTCCAATCAGCCCCAGCATTTT. Its protein is CASSETSNQPQHF. Supplemented by reference TRBV18 and TRBJ1-5, the full variable domain reads NAGVMQNPRHLVRRRGQEARLRCSPMKGHSHVYWYRQLPEEGLKFMVYLQKENIIDESGMPKERFSAEFPKEGPSILRIQQVVRGDSAAYFCASSETSNQPQHFGDGTRLSIL.

This clone is a singleton in its sample. The rearrangement uses TRBV5-1 and TRBJ1-2; no clear D. Germline loops: CDR1 SGHRS, CDR2 YFSETQ. The CDR3 is 13 amino acids. V was pared by 4 bases and J by 0 bases, with 7 bases between. In DNA form, the CDR3 reads TGCGCCAGCAGCACGACAACTAACTATGGCTACACCTTC. Amino acid sequence: CASSTTTNYGYTF.

On this clone itself: Other DNA sequences in the same sample also yield this CDR3. The chain links TRBV6-5 to TRBJ2-7; maybe TRBD1 (6 bases). The CDR3 runs 12 residues. The germline gives CDR1 MNHEY, CDR2 SVGAGI. V lost 6 bases, J lost 4 bases, and 10 bases lay in between. The CDR3 reads CASSQGSYEQYF. The CDR3 nucleotides read TGTGCCAGCAGCCAGGGGTCGTACGAGCAGTACTTC.

The rearrangement uses TRBV6-5 and TRBJ1-2; 8 nucleotides match TRBD1. CDR3 length equals 14 residues. J gave up 8 bases and V 5 bases, and 10 bases lay outside the gene matches. Germline V gene lookup returns CDR1 MNHEY and CDR2 SVGAGI. CDR3 sequence reads: CASSRTGSPEGYTF. The CDR3 coding sequence is TGTGCCAGCAGTCGGACAGGGTCCCCAGAAGGCTACACCTTC.

This chain's CDR3 is CASSPGATYGYTF. The CDR3 DNA sequence: TGTGCCAGCTCACCAGGGGCAACCTATGGCTACACCTTC. The chain recombines TRBV18 with TRBJ1-2, with D perhaps matching TRBD1 (5 bases). Trimming removed 2 bases at V and 4 bases at J, with 8 bases between. Germline V CDR1 and CDR2: KGHSH, LQKENI. This CDR3 is 13 amino acids long. Full variable domain (rest looked up from reference TRBV18 and TRBJ1-2): NAGVMQNPRHLVRRRGQEARLRCSPMKGHSHVYWYRQLPEEGLKFMVYLQKENIIDESGMPKERFSAEFPKEGPSILRIQQVVRGDSAAYFCASSPGATYGYTFGSGTRLTVV.